Following are 18 T cell receptor beta chains from one sample sequenced in a study of T cells in Graves' hyperthyroidism and ophthalmopathy. The CDR3 regions of TCR beta were amplified from RNA transcripts. HTBI primers were used for first-round RT-PCR of the TCR CDR3. MiXCR, applied by TCRdb to the multiplex PCR reads, yields one record per CDR3 protein. This table holds roughly 510,000 distinct CDR3 sequences, less than 25% found once. Sequenced: blood. The receptor set was obtained from a man aged 18 to 29 with Graves' hyperthyroidism.

This clonotype was detected many times. The chain links TRBV5-1 to TRBJ2-5; D could derive from TRBD1 or TRBD2 (5 bases each). CDR3 size: 15 residues. The V gene lost 0 bases and the J gene lost 5 bases, with 14 bases spanning the gap. Germline V lookup: CDR1 SGHRS, CDR2 YFSETQ. The CDR3, as DNA: TGCGCCAGCAGCTTGGACAGGTCGGGGATGGAGACCCAGTACTTC. Translation gives CASSLDRSGMETQYF.

The chain has TRBV4-1 and TRBJ1-3; D ambiguous. The CDR3 extends over 16 amino acids. Germline lookup yields CDR1 MGHRA and CDR2 YSYEKL. Trimming left V 0 bases short and J 0 bases short, with 9 bases between. Written as DNA, the CDR3 is TGCGCCAGCAGCCAAGAGGGGTCCCACTCTGGAAACACCATATATTTT. Protein: CASSQEGSHSGNTIYF.

This clonotype was seen a few times. The chain recombines TRBV2 with TRBJ2-5; no reliable D call. Trimming pared 1 base from V and 1 base from J, leaving 7 bases between. CDR1 and CDR2 (germline): SNHLY, FYNNEI. This CDR3 spans 14 amino acids. The CDR3: CASSEGQVQETQYF. CDR3 nucleotide sequence: TGTGCCAGCAGTGAAGGGCAGGTCCAAGAGACCCAGTACTTC.

The rearrangement links TRBV5-1 to TRBJ2-4, with TRBD2 matching 8 bases. Trimming cost V 0 bases and J 4 bases; bases outside gene matches: 12. The V gene's germline CDR1 is SGHRS and CDR2 YFSETQ. CDR3 length equals 18 residues. CDR3 loop: CASSLGGPAGGPKNIQYF. The CDR3 DNA is TGCGCCAGCAGCTTGGGAGGTCCGGCGGGGGGACCGAAAAACATTCAGTACTTC.

This rearrangement joins TRBV6-5 to TRBJ1-2; D uncertain. The length of the CDR3 is 14 residues. V dropped 0 bases and J dropped 5 bases, with 10 bases sitting between them. The germline V gene has CDR1 MNHEY and CDR2 SVGAGI. The CDR3 reads CASSYSVQPYGYTF. For the CDR3, the DNA is TGTGCCAGCAGTTACTCGGTCCAGCCTTATGGCTACACCTTC.

This clonotype was seen many times. The chain employs TRBV6-5 and TRBJ1-2, with D perhaps TRBD1 (6 bases). V was shortened by 3 bases and J by 9 bases, with 20 bases between the two germline ends. Germline CDR1 reads MNHEY; CDR2 reads SVGAGI. This CDR3 has 15 amino acids. CDR3 residues: CASSYSQGPSLRYTF. CDR3 in DNA: TGTGCCAGCAGTTATTCACAGGGTCCATCACTTCGCTACACCTTC.

Ten or more counts support this clonotype. The CDR3 loop reads CASSSRDRGYQPQHF. The CDR3 bases are TGTGCCAGCAGTTCGCGGGACAGGGGGTATCAGCCCCAGCATTTT. This sequence joins TRBV28 and TRBJ1-5; 11 positions match TRBD1. This CDR3 spans 15 amino acids. Trimming removed 4 bases from V and 5 bases from J; junction bases left unmatched: 4. Germline V lookup: CDR1 MDHEN, CDR2 SYDVKM.

In this sample, this clonotype turned up many times. The chain carries TRBV28 and TRBJ1-1, with D possibly TRBD1 on 5 matching bases. This CDR3 is 12 amino acids long. Trimming removed 2 bases at V and 8 bases at J, with 9 bases between. The germline V gene has CDR1 MDHEN and CDR2 SYDVKM. CDR3 bases: TGTGCCAGCAGTTTACCCGGGGGAGAAGCTTTCTTT. Protein product: CASSLPGGEAFF.

There are many counts of this clonotype. V gene TRBV29-1 combines with J gene TRBJ2-7; D possibly uses TRBD1 or TRBD2 (5 bases each). Germline CDR1 and CDR2: SQVTM and ANQGSEA. The CDR3 runs to 14 residues. Trimming took off 5 bases at V and 4 bases at J, with 18 bases between the two ends. The CDR3 coding sequence is TGCAGCGTTCCCCTCGGGACCGGAACTTACGAGCAGTACTTC. It is translated as CSVPLGTGTYEQYF.

This clonotype appeared many times. This sequence joins TRBV4-1 and TRBJ2-7; D not resolved. CDR3 length equals 16 residues. V gave up 4 bases and J gave up 3 bases, with 19 bases separating them. Per germline, CDR1 MGHRA and CDR2 YSYEKL. DNA of the CDR3: TGCGCCAGCAGCCCTTTGTCTGTGGGCTTGCTCTACGAGCAGTACTTC. Residues: CASSPLSVGLLYEQYF.

This clonotype was detected ten times or more. The chain is built from TRBV5-5 and TRBJ2-7; D gene ambiguous. This CDR3 contains 16 residues. Trimming stripped 1 base from V and 0 bases from J, with 14 bases between. Germline-derived CDR1 and CDR2 are SGHKS and YYEKEE (reference sequence). In DNA, the CDR3 is TGTGCCAGCAGCTTGAAAGTTGGCCTGAGCTCCTACGAGCAGTACTTC. This sequence encodes CASSLKVGLSSYEQYF. Full variable domain (outside the CDR3, taken from reference TRBV5-5 and TRBJ2-7): DAGVTQSPTHLIKTRGQQVTLRCSPISGHKSVSWYQQVLGQGPQFIFQYYEKEERGRGNFPDRFSARQFPNYSSELNVNALLLGDSALYLCASSLKVGLSSYEQYFGPGTRLTVT.

This chain links TRBV28 with TRBJ1-6; 9 bases agree with TRBD1. V lost 5 bases and J lost 8; bases outside the gene matches: 7. Germline V lookup: CDR1 MDHEN, CDR2 SYDVKM. The CDR3 is made up of 15 amino acids. CDR3 amino acids: CASSTYRGLDSPLHF. Written as DNA, the CDR3 is TGTGCCAGCAGTACGTACAGGGGGCTGGATTCACCCCTCCACTTT.

A few counts support this clonotype. The chain joins TRBV15 to TRBJ2-7; 9 bases map to TRBD2. CDR1 LNHNV and CDR2 YYDKDF come from the germline V gene (reference sequence). With 0 bases clipped from V and 5 bases from J, the junction kept 8 bases outside the gene matches. The CDR3 runs to 16 residues. CDR3 region: CATSRESGSGSDEQYF. The DNA for the CDR3 is TGTGCCACCAGCAGAGAATCGGGTAGCGGGAGCGACGAGCAGTACTTC.

At least ten counts were recorded for this clonotype. The V and J genes are TRBV6-5 and TRBJ1-5, with 7 bases lining up with TRBD1. The trim removed 6 bases at V and 1 base at J, leaving 6 bases unmatched. The germline V gene encodes CDR1 MNHEY and CDR2 SVGAGI. CDR3 size: 15 residues. CDR3 bases: TGTGCCAGCAGCTCCGGACAGGCCAGCAATCAGCCCCAGCATTTT. This gives the protein CASSSGQASNQPQHF.

In this sample, this clonotype turned up many times. J is TRBJ1-5 and V is TRBV12-3 or TRBV12-4, with a tentative D call TRBD1 (6 bases). The length of the CDR3 is 15 residues. V lost 7 bases and J 4 bases, leaving 17 bases between the germline ends. CDR3 DNA sequence: TGTGCCAGCACCCAGGGACACCGAAGGAATCAGCCCCAGCATTTT. This gives the protein CASTQGHRRNQPQHF.

The rearrangement joins TRBV7-2 to TRBJ1-2; D is undetermined. Per the germline V gene, CDR1 is SGHTA and CDR2 is FQGNSA. Trimming removed 5 bases at V and 1 base at J, with 8 bases between. The CDR3 is 13 residues long. The CDR3 sequence: CASSREINYGYTF. In DNA form, the CDR3 reads TGTGCCAGCAGCCGGGAAATTAACTATGGCTACACCTTC.

This clonotype has more than one count but fewer than ten. This chain joins TRBV5-1 and TRBJ1-2, with unresolved D. There are 12 residues in the CDR3. Germline V gene sequence: CDR1 SGHRS, CDR2 YFSETQ. V was trimmed by 7 bases and J by 1 base, leaving 8 bases between them. Written as DNA, the CDR3 is TGCGCCAGCCGGAGAATTAACTATGGCTACACCTTC. This sequence encodes CASRRINYGYTF.

This clonotype came up many times. The V call is TRBV19, the J call TRBJ2-2; tentative D call: TRBD1 (7 bases). CDR1 is LNHDA and CDR2 is SQIVND in the germline V gene (reference sequence). The CDR3 covers 17 residues. The V and J ends lost 4 bases and 3 bases respectively, with 18 bases between them. Here the CDR3 reads CASSTSDRTGDTGELFF. The CDR3 nucleotides are TGTGCCAGTAGTACCTCGGACAGGACGGGGGACACCGGGGAGCTGTTTTTT.